This T cell receptor (beta chain) was sequenced for a study of T cells in Graves' hyperthyroidism and ophthalmopathy. Template material for amplifying TCR beta CDR3 regions consisted of RNA transcripts. The study used the HTBI primer set for a first-round RT-PCR of the TCR CDR3. TCRdb re-called the multiplex PCR reads with MiXCR, one entry per CDR3 protein. The sample contains hundreds of thousands of distinct CDR3 sequences, 13% to 15% of which appear only once. The CDR3 covers 12 residues. Trimming cost V 6 bases and J 6 bases, with 9 bases left between them. Germline V CDR1 and CDR2: MDHEN, SYDVKM. In this sample, this clonotype turned up many times.

The receptor was isolated from an older woman with Graves' ophthalmopathy. The sample taken for sequencing was blood. The chain joins TRBV28 to TRBJ1-5; D remains unclear. CDR3 region: CASRPSGQPQHF. The DNA of the CDR3 is TGTGCCAGCAGGCCATCGGGTCAGCCCCAGCATTTT.